The 16 T cell receptor beta chains in this list originate from one sample, sequenced in a study of CDR3 diversity in severe acne. TCRdb ran MiXCR on the PCR reads and lists one entry per CDR3 protein. The sample has 65,000 to 95,000 distinct CDR3 sequences, over 40% seen once. The specimen was blood. The receptor source for this set is a male donor in good health, without acne.

There are many counts of this clonotype. The chain couples TRBV25-1 to TRBJ2-1; no firm D call. CDR1 MGHDK and CDR2 SYGVNS come from the germline V gene. The CDR3 has 15 residues. Trimming took off 3 bases at V and 0 bases at J, with 9 bases between the two ends. The CDR3 DNA reads TGTGCCAGCAGTGAGGAAAGCAGCTCCTACAATGAGCAGTTCTTC. It specifies CASSEESSSYNEQFF.

The table lists this clonotype with many counts. The V and J genes are TRBV4-1 and TRBJ2-7; a weak D match, TRBD2 (6 bases). The CDR3 extends over 15 amino acids. Trimming left V 1 base short and J 4 bases short, with 14 bases between. From germline, CDR1 is MGHRA and CDR2 YSYEKL. As DNA, the CDR3 is TGCGCCAGCAGCCAAGCTGGTGGTAGCGGATACGAGCAGTACTTC. Encoded protein: CASSQAGGSGYEQYF.

Worth noting for this clonotype: The junction differs from germline at one of its ends, possibly a read error. V and J are TRBV10-3 and TRBJ1-1, with D unresolved. The CDR3 runs to 11 residues. Germline V CDR1 and CDR2: ENHRY, SYGVKD. The CDR3 loop reads CASSGNSEAFF. CDR3 bases: TGTGCCAGCAGTGGAAACAGTGAAGCTTTCTTT.

The chain's CDR3 is CASSPTPDRGRETQYF. CDR3 in DNA: TGTGCCAGCAGCCCAACTCCAGACAGGGGACGAGAGACCCAGTACTTC. The chain uses TRBV7-9 and TRBJ2-5, with 8 bases lining up with TRBD1. From germline, CDR1 is SEHNR and CDR2 FQNEAQ (reference sequence). The V and J ends lost 5 bases and 4 bases, in that order; junction bases with no gene match: 12. The CDR3 runs to 16 residues. Full variable domain (missing parts from reference TRBV7-9 and TRBJ2-5): DTGVSQNPRHKITKRGQNVTFRCDPISEHNRLYWYRQTLGQGPEFLTYFQNEAQLEKSRLLSDRFSAERPKGSFSTLEIQRTEQGDSAMYLCASSPTPDRGRETQYFGPGTRLLVL.

This clonotype came up a few times. This CDR3 is CATSDGTSGRAETQYF. CDR3 DNA sequence: TGTGCCACCAGTGACGGGACTAGCGGGAGGGCCGAGACCCAGTACTTC. This chain uses TRBV24-1 with TRBJ2-5; 16 bases agree with TRBD2. This CDR3 spans 16 amino acids. CDR1 and CDR2 (germline): KGHDR, SFDVKD. The junction had 3 bases not matched to a gene; V was cut back by 4 bases and J by 5 bases.

This clonotype was counted ten times or more. The rearrangement links TRBV5-1 to TRBJ1-5; D is perhaps TRBD1 (6 bases). Germline V gene data show CDR1 as SGHRS and CDR2 as YFSETQ. The CDR3 sequence is 14 residues long. Trimming removed 1 base at V and 7 bases at J, with 12 bases between. DNA for the CDR3: TGCGCCAGCAGCTTGACAGGGTTCAGGCAGCCCCAGCATTTT. Amino acid sequence: CASSLTGFRQPQHF.

In DNA, the CDR3 is TGTGCCAGCAGCTTAACCCCCAAGGGAGAAAAACTGTTTTTT. This translates into CASSLTPKGEKLFF. The rearrangement joins TRBV11-1 to TRBJ1-4; D ambiguous. Between the trimmed V and J ends, which lost 2 bases and 8 bases, there was a span of 12 bases. This CDR3 comprises 14 residues. Per the germline V gene, CDR1 is SGHAT and CDR2 is FQDESV (reference sequence).

The chain has TRBV15 and TRBJ2-7, with D hard to call. Trimming cost V 0 bases and J 3 bases, with 15 bases left between them. The CDR3 totals 16 residues. Germline lookup yields CDR1 LNHNV and CDR2 YYDKDF (reference sequence). CDR3 residues: CATSRDAQTDGYEQYF. The CDR3 DNA reads TGTGCCACCAGCAGAGATGCTCAAACAGATGGCTACGAGCAGTACTTC.

This clonotype was recorded many times. V is TRBV25-1 and J is TRBJ2-2; D is undetermined. The V gene's germline CDR1 is MGHDK and CDR2 SYGVNS. V lost 0 bases to trimming and J lost 8 bases, with 10 bases between them. This CDR3 is 14 amino acids long. CDR3 bases: TGTGCCAGCAGTGAATACCGCAGCCAGGGGGAGCTGTTTTTT. Its translation: CASSEYRSQGELFF.

This chain links TRBV29-1 with TRBJ2-7; TRBD2 agrees at 13 bases. The germline CDR1 and CDR2 sequences are SQVTM and ANQGSEA. The CDR3 length is 14 residues. V lost 8 bases and J lost 5; bases outside the gene matches: 9. The chain's CDR3 is CSPGLAGTRNEQYF. The DNA for the CDR3 is TGCAGCCCGGGACTAGCGGGGACTCGCAACGAGCAGTACTTC.

The V and J genes are TRBV7-2 and TRBJ2-7; 7 positions agree with TRBD1. Trimming took 5 bases from V and 0 from J; bases not matched to a gene: 4. Germline-derived CDR1 and CDR2 are SGHTA and FQGNSA. The CDR3 is 14 residues long. The CDR3: CASSATGTSYEQYF. CDR3 bases: TGTGCCAGCAGCGCGACAGGGACCTCCTACGAGCAGTACTTC. The full variable domain, with the rest looked up from reference TRBV7-2 and TRBJ2-7, is GAGVSQSPSNKVTEKGKDVELRCDPISGHTALYWYRQSLGQGLEFLIYFQGNSAPDKSGLPSDRFSAERTGGSVSTLTIQRTQQEDSAVYLCASSATGTSYEQYFGPGTRLTVT.

This clonotype has a count of ten or more. The rearrangement uses TRBV2 and TRBJ2-1; TRBD2 might be the D (5 bases). CDR1 SNHLY and CDR2 FYNNEI come from the germline V gene. The CDR3 length is 12 residues. Trimming took 6 bases from V and 4 from J, leaving 7 bases between them. CDR3 sequence (DNA): TGTGCCAGCAGGGAGGCTTACAATGAGCAGTTCTTC. Protein sequence: CASREAYNEQFF.

In its sample, this clonotype was seen a few times. Here the CDR3 reads CASSLTGTYEQYF. The CDR3 DNA is TGCGCCAGCAGCTTGACAGGGACCTACGAGCAGTACTTC. The chain recombines TRBV5-1 with TRBJ2-7, with D maybe TRBD1 (6 bases). V gave up 1 base and J gave up 2 bases, with 7 bases separating them. The CDR3 loop spans 13 amino acids. CDR1 is SGHRS, CDR2 YFSETQ, per germline.

This sequence joins TRBV11-1 and TRBJ1-6; D not certain. Deletions cut 1 base from V and 8 bases from J, with 6 bases between. The CDR3 covers 13 residues. Germline assignment: CDR1 SGHAT and CDR2 FQDESV (reference sequence). The CDR3 sequence is CASSLVTDSPLHF. The CDR3 DNA reads TGTGCCAGCAGCTTAGTCACGGATTCACCCCTCCACTTT.

This clonotype was seen ten or more times. This sequence joins TRBV13 and TRBJ1-3; no firm D call. Germline-derived CDR1 and CDR2 are PRHDT and FYEKMQ (reference sequence). This CDR3 contains 15 residues. Trimming took 4 bases from V and 2 from J, leaving 12 bases between them. CDR3 protein: CASSSRVVPGNTIYF. The CDR3 DNA reads TGTGCCAGCAGCTCACGGGTAGTCCCTGGAAACACCATATATTTT. The complete variable domain, with remaining parts taken from reference TRBV13 and TRBJ1-3, reads AAGVIQSPRHLIKEKRETATLKCYPIPRHDTVYWYQQGPGQDPQFLISFYEKMQSDKGSIPDRFSAQQFSDYHSELNMSSLELGDSALYFCASSSRVVPGNTIYFGEGSWLTVV.

The chain uses TRBV11-3 and TRBJ2-3; 7 nucleotides line up with TRBD2. The CDR3 is made up of 13 amino acids. Germline V gene sequence: CDR1 SGHNT, CDR2 YENEEA. J lost 6 bases, V lost 5 bases, and 5 bases had no gene match. The CDR3: CASSAGEADTQYF. The DNA for the CDR3 is TGTGCCAGCAGCGCGGGAGAGGCGGATACGCAGTATTTT.